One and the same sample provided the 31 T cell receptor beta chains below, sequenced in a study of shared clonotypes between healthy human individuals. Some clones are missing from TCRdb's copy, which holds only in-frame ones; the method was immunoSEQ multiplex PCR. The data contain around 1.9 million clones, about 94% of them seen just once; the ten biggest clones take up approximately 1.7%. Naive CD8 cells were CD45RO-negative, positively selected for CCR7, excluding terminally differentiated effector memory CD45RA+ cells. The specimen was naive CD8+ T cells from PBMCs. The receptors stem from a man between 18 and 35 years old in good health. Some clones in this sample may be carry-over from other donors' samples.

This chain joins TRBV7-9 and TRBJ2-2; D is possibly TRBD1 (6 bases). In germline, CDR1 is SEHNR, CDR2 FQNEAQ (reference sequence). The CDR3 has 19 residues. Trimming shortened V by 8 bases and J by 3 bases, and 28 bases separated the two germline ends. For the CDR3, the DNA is TGTGCCAGCCCTAATCGGCACCCTACCCCAGGGGAATACACCGGGGAGCTGTTTTTT. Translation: CASPNRHPTPGEYTGELFF.

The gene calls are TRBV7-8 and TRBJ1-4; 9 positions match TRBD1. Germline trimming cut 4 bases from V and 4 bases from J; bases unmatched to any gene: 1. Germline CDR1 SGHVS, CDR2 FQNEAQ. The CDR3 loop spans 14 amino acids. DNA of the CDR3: TGTGCCAGCAGCTCGACAGGGGGTAATGAAAAACTGTTTTTT. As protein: CASSSTGGNEKLFF.

CDR3 bases: TGTGCCAGCAGCTTGGGGCCACATAGCAATCAGCCCCAGCATTTT. Translated: CASSLGPHSNQPQHF. The rearrangement joins TRBV5-6 to TRBJ1-5, with D unclear. Germline V gives CDR1 SGHDT, CDR2 YYEEEE. CDR3 length: 15 amino acids. Trimming cost V 0 bases and J 0 bases, with 7 bases left between them. Looking up the rest from reference TRBV5-6 and TRBJ1-5 gives the full variable domain: DAGVTQSPTHLIKTRGQQVTLRCSPKSGHDTVSWYQQALGQGPQFIFQYYEEEERQRGNFPDRFSGHQFPNYSSELNVNALLLGDSALYLCASSLGPHSNQPQHFGDGTRLSIL.

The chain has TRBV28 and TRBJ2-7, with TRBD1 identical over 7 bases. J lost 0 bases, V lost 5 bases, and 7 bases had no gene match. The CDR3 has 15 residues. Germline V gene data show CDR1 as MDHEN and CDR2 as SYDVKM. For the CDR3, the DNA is TGTGCCAGCAGTATGTGGGACAGTCACTCCTACGAGCAGTACTTC. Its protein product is CASSMWDSHSYEQYF.

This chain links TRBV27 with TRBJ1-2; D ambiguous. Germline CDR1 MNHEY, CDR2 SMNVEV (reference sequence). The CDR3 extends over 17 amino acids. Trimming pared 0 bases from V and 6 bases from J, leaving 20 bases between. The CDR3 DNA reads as TGTGCCAGCAGTTTATCTTCACCGGGCACCCGAACTGATGGCTACACCTTC. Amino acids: CASSLSSPGTRTDGYTF.

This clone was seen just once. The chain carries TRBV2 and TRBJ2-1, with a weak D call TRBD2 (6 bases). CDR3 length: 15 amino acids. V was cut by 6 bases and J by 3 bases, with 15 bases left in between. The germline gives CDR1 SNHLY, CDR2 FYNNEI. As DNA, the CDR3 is TGTGCCAGCAGGGCCGGGGGAGCGGGCTACAATGAGCAGTTCTTC. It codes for CASRAGGAGYNEQFF.

CDR3 in DNA: TGTGCCAGCAGCTTAAGTGGAATCCGCACAGATACGCAGTATTTT. It codes for CASSLSGIRTDTQYF. V gene TRBV7-2 combines with J gene TRBJ2-3; no reliable D call. Trimming removed 2 bases at V and 1 base at J, with 10 bases between. The CDR3 runs to 15 residues. Germline V CDR1 and CDR2: SGHTA, FQGNSA.

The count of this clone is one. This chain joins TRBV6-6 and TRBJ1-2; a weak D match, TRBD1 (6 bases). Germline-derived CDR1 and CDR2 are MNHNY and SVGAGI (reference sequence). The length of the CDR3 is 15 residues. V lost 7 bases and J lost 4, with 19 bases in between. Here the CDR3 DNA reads TGTGCCAGCACCAACAGGGTTCTCACCAGCTATGGCTACACCTTC. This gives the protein CASTNRVLTSYGYTF.

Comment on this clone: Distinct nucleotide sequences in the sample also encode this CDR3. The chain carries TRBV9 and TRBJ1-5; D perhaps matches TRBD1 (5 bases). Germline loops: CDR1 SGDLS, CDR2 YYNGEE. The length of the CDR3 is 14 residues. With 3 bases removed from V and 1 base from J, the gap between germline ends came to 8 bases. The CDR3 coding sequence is TGTGCCAGCAGCGCGGGACTCAGCAATCAGCCCCAGCATTTT. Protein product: CASSAGLSNQPQHF.

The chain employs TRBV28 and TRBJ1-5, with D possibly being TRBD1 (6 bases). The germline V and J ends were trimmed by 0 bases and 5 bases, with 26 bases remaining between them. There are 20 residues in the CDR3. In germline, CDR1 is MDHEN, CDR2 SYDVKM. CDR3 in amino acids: CASSLCKPRKLDSADQPQHF. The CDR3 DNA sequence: TGTGCCAGCAGTTTATGCAAACCCCGAAAACTGGACAGTGCTGATCAGCCCCAGCATTTT.

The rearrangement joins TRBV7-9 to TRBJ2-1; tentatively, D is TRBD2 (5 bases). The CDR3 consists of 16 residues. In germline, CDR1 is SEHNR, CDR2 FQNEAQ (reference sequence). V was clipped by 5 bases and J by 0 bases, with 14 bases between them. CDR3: CASSPHSGSSYNEQFF. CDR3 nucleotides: TGTGCCAGCAGCCCCCACTCGGGGAGCTCCTACAATGAGCAGTTCTTC.

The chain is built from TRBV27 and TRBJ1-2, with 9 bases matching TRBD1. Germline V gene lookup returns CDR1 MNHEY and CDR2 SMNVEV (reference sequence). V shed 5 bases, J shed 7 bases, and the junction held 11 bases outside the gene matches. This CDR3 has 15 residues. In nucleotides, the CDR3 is TGTGCCAGCAGTCCGGACAGGGGAAGGGACGCTGGCTACACCTTC. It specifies CASSPDRGRDAGYTF.

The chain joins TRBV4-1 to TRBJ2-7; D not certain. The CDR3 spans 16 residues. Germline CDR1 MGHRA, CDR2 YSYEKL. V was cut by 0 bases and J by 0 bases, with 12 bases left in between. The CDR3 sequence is CASSQDPASSSYEQYF. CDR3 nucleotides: TGCGCCAGCAGCCAAGATCCGGCCAGCAGCTCCTACGAGCAGTACTTC.

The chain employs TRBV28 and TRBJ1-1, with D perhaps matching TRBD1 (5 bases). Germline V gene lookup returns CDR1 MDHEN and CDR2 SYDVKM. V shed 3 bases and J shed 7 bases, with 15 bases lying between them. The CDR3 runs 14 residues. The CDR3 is CASSFRGAYGEAFF. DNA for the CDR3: TGTGCCAGCAGTTTCCGCGGGGCATATGGTGAAGCTTTCTTT.

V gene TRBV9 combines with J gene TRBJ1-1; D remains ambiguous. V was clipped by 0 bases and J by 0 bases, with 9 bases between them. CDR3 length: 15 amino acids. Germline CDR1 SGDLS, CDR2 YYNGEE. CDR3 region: CASSVAPTVNTEAFF. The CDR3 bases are TGTGCCAGCAGCGTAGCCCCGACGGTGAACACTGAAGCTTTCTTT.

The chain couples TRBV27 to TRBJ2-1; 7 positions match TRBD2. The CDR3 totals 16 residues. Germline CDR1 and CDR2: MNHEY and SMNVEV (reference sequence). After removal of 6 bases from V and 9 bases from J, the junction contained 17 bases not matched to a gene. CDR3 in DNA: TGTGCCAGCAGCATTGGGGACTACACTTTGAGGGGTGAGCAGTTCTTC. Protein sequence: CASSIGDYTLRGEQFF.

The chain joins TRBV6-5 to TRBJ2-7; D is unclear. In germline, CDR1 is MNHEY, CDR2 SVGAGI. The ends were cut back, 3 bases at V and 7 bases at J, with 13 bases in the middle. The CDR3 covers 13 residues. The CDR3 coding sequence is TGTGCCAGCAGTTATGGGCGGTTGGGGGAGCAGTACTTC. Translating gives CASSYGRLGEQYF.

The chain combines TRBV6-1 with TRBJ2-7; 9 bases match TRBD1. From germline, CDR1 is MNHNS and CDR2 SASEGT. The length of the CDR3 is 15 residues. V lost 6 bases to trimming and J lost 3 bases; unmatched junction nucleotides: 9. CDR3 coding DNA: TGTGCCAGCAGCGCGGACAGGGGCTATCTCTACGAGCAGTACTTC. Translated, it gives CASSADRGYLYEQYF.

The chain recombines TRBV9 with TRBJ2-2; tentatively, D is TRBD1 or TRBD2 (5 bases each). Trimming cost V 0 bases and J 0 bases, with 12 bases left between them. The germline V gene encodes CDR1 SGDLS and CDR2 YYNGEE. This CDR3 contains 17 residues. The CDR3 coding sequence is TGTGCCAGCAGCGTAGCTCCGGGACGGACGAACACCGGGGAGCTGTTTTTT. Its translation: CASSVAPGRTNTGELFF.

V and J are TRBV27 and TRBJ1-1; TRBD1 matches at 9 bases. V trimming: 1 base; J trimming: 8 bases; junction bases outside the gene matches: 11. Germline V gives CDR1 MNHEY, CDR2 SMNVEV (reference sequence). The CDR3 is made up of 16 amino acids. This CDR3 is CASSLWGHDRGFEAFF. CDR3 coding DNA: TGTGCCAGCAGTTTATGGGGTCATGACAGGGGGTTCGAAGCTTTCTTT.

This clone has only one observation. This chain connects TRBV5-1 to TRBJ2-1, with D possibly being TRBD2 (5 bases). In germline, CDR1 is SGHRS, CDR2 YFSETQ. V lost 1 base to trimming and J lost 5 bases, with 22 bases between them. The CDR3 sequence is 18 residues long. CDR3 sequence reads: CASSLLGPELFGDNEQFF. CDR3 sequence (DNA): TGCGCCAGCAGCTTGCTAGGCCCGGAGTTGTTCGGGGACAATGAGCAGTTCTTC.

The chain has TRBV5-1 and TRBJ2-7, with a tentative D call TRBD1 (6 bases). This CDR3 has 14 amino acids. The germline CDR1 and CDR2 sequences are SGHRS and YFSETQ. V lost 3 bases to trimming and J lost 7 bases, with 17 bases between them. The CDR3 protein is CASSWADRTWEQYF. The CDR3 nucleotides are TGCGCCAGCAGCTGGGCTGACAGGACATGGGAGCAGTACTTC.

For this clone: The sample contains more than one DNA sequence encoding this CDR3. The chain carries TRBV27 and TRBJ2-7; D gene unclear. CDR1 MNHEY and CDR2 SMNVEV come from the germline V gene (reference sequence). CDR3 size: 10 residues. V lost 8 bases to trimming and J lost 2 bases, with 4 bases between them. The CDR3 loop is CASGTYEQYF. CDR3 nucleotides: TGTGCCAGCGGGACCTACGAGCAGTACTTC.

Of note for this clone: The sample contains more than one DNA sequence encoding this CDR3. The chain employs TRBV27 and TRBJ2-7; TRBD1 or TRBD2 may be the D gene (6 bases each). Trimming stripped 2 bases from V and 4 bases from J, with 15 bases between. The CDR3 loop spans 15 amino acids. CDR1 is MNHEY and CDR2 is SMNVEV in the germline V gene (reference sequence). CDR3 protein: CASSLSGRGGYEQYF. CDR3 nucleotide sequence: TGTGCCAGCAGTTTAAGCGGCAGGGGAGGTTACGAGCAGTACTTC.

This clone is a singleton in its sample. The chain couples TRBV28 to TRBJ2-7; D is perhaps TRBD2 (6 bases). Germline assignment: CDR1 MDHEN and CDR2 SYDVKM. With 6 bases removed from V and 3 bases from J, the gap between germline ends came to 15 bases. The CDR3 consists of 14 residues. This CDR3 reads CASSRSGTLYEQYF. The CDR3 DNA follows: TGTGCCAGCAGCCGTAGCGGCACCCTCTACGAGCAGTACTTC. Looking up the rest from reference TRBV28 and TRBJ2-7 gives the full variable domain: DVKVTQSSRYLVKRTGEKVFLECVQDMDHENMFWYRQDPGLGLRLIYFSYDVKMKEKGDIPEGYSVSREKKERFSLILESASTNQTSMYLCASSRSGTLYEQYFGPGTRLTVT.

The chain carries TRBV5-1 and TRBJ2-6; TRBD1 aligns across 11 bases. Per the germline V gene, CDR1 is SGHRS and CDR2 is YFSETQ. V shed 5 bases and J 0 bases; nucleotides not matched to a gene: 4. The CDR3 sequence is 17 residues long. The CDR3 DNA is TGCGCCAGCAGAGCCGGGACAGGGGGCTCTGGGGCCAACGTCCTGACTTTC. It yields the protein CASRAGTGGSGANVLTF. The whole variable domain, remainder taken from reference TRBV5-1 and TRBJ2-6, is KAGVTQTPRYLIKTRGQQVTLSCSPISGHRSVSWYQQTPGQGLQFLFEYFSETQRNKGNFPGRFSGRQFSNSRSEMNVSTLELGDSALYLCASRAGTGGSGANVLTFGAGSRLTVL.

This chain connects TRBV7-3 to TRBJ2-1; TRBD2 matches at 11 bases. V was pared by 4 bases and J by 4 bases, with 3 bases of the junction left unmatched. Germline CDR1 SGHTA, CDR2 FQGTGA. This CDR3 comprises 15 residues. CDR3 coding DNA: TGTGCCAGCAGCTGGACTAGCGGGCCTTACAATGAGCAGTTCTTC. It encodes CASSWTSGPYNEQFF.

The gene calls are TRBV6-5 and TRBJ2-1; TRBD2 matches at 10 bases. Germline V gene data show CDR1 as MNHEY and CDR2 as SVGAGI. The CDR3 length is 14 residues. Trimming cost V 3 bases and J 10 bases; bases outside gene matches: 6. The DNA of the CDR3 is TGTGCCAGCAGTTATGGGGGACTAGCGACAGAGCAGTTCTTC. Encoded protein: CASSYGGLATEQFF.

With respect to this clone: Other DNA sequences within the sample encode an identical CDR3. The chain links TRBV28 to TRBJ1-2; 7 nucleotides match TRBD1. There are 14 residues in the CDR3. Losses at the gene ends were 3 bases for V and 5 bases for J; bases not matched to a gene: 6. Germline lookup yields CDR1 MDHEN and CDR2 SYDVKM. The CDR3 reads CASSLTQGGYGYTF. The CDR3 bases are TGTGCCAGCAGTTTGACTCAGGGGGGGTATGGCTACACCTTC.

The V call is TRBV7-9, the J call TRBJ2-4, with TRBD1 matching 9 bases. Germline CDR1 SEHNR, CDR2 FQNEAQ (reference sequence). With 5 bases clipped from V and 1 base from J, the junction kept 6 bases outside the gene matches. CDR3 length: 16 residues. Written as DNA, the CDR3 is TGTGCCAGCAGCGCTACAGGGGGCGCGGCCAAAAACATTCAGTACTTC. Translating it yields CASSATGGAAKNIQYF.

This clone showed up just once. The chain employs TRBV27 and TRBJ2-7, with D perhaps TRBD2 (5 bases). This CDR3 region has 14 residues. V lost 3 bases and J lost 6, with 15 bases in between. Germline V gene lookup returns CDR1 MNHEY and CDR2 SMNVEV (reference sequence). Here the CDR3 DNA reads TGTGCCAGCAGTTTTACGGGGAGTGCTTTCGAGCAGTACTTC. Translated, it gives CASSFTGSAFEQYF.